The 10 T cell receptor beta chains in this list originate from one sample, sequenced in a study of cytomegalovirus exposure and HLA in healthy donors. 13 Jbeta primers and 60 Vbeta primers were used for the PCR. Profiling relied on immunoSEQ multiplex PCR, and the TCRdb table lists in-frame clones only, not all of them. The data contain about 150,000 clones, roughly three quarters of them singletons. Sequencing used PBMCs. The receptors were gathered from a woman aged 40 to 50 in good health and CMV-seronegative.

This clone appeared a single time. This chain connects TRBV7-9 to TRBJ2-7; D call uncertain. V lost 5 bases, J lost 2 bases, and 10 bases lay in between. This CDR3 has 13 residues. CDR1 is SEHNR, CDR2 FQNEAQ, per germline (reference sequence). The CDR3 protein is CASSPATTYEQYF. CDR3 coding DNA: TGTGCCAGCAGCCCCGCTACTACCTACGAGCAGTACTTC. The full variable domain, its missing parts supplied by reference TRBV7-9 and TRBJ2-7, is DTGVSQNPRHKITKRGQNVTFRCDPISEHNRLYWYRQTLGQGPEFLTYFQNEAQLEKSRLLSDRFSAERPKGSFSTLEIQRTEQGDSAMYLCASSPATTYEQYFGPGTRLTVT.

This clone was recorded once. The chain uses TRBV28 and TRBJ2-3; D might be TRBD2 (6 bases). V was pared by 8 bases and J by 5 bases, with 11 bases between. This CDR3 spans 12 amino acids. Germline V lookup: CDR1 MDHEN, CDR2 SYDVKM. The CDR3 DNA reads TGTGCCAGCGAAAGTAGCGGAGATACGCAGTATTTT. Translated: CASESSGDTQYF.

The V and J genes are TRBV5-1 and TRBJ2-3; 9 nucleotides align to TRBD1. The CDR3 extends over 15 amino acids. The V and J ends lost 0 bases and 4 bases, in that order; junction bases with no gene match: 3. The germline gives CDR1 SGHRS, CDR2 YFSETQ. CDR3 protein: CASSLGDRVPDTQYF. CDR3 nucleotide sequence: TGCGCCAGCAGCTTGGGGGACAGGGTCCCAGATACGCAGTATTTT.

The chain carries TRBV14 and TRBJ2-7, with D perhaps matching TRBD1 (5 bases). Germline assignment: CDR1 SGHDN and CDR2 FVKESK. V gave up 3 bases and J gave up 4 bases, with 7 bases separating them. This CDR3 has 12 residues. This chain's CDR3 is CASSQGLYEQYF. The CDR3 DNA reads TGTGCCAGCAGCCAGGGGCTTTACGAGCAGTACTTC.

This clone was counted many times. In DNA, the CDR3 is TGCGCCAGCAGCCAACTGGAGGACTCCCTGGATGGCTACACCTTC. Translating it yields CASSQLEDSLDGYTF. This chain connects TRBV4-3 to TRBJ1-2, with D unclear. Germline loops: CDR1 LGHNA, CDR2 YSLEER. The CDR3 totals 15 residues. The V and J ends lost 2 bases and 6 bases respectively, with 16 bases between them.

This clone showed up just a few times. Here the CDR3 reads CASQGPTGELFF. The CDR3 DNA reads as TGTGCCAGCCAGGGTCCCACCGGGGAGCTGTTTTTT. The chain employs TRBV27 and TRBJ2-2; a weak D match, TRBD1 (5 bases). The CDR3 extends over 12 amino acids. Between the trimmed V and J ends, which lost 8 bases and 4 bases, there was a span of 8 bases. Per the germline V gene, CDR1 is MNHEY and CDR2 is SMNVEV (reference sequence).

V usage is TRBV5-1 and J usage is TRBJ1-2; 11 bases agree with TRBD1. V shed 4 bases and J 4 bases; nucleotides not matched to a gene: 6. The CDR3 runs to 15 residues. The germline V gene has CDR1 SGHRS and CDR2 YFSETQ. CDR3 loop: CASSETGTGGYGYTF. Here the CDR3 DNA reads TGCGCCAGCAGCGAGACCGGGACAGGGGGCTATGGCTACACCTTC.

This clone is classed as medium-sized. The chain combines TRBV4-3 with TRBJ2-7; a weak D match, TRBD1 (6 bases). The CDR3 has 15 amino acids. The germline V gene has CDR1 LGHNA and CDR2 YSLEER. V was shortened by 4 bases and J by 3 bases, with 16 bases between the two germline ends. As DNA, the CDR3 is TGCGCCAGCAGCCCCTCGTTGGACAGCCGCTACGAGCAGTACTTC. It encodes CASSPSLDSRYEQYF.

This clone was counted a few times. This chain uses TRBV5-4 with TRBJ1-2; the D is unclear. Trimming shortened V by 4 bases and J by 4 bases, and 17 bases separated the two germline ends. The CDR3 consists of 15 residues. Germline CDR1 SGHNT, CDR2 YYREEE (reference sequence). Here the CDR3 reads CASSPRSQSSYGYTF. In DNA form, the CDR3 reads TGTGCCAGCAGCCCGAGGAGCCAGTCCTCCTATGGCTACACCTTC.

The V gene is TRBV6-1, the J gene TRBJ1-5, with 8 bases lining up with TRBD1. J gave up 3 bases and V 4 bases, and 5 bases lay outside the gene matches. Germline-derived CDR1 and CDR2 are MNHNS and SASEGT. The CDR3 is made up of 15 amino acids. Here the CDR3 reads CASSAPDRVNQPQHF. The CDR3 DNA reads TGTGCCAGCAGTGCCCCGGACAGGGTCAATCAGCCCCAGCATTTT.